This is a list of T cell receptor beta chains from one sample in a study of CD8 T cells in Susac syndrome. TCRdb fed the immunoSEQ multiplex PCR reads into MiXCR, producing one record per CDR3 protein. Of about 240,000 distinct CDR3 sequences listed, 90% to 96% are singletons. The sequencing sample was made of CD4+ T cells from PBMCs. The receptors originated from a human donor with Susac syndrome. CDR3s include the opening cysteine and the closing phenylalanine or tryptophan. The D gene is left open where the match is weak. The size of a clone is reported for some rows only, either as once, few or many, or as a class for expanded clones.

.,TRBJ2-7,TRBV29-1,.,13,CSVFGSRFYEQYF,TGCAGCGTCTTTGGGAGCCGATTCTACGAGCAGTACTTC
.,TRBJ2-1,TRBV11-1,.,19,CASSARAWVTRPKFGREFF,TGTGCCAGCAGCGCCCGGGCTTGGGTTACAAGGCCAAAATTCGGTCGCGAGTTCTTC
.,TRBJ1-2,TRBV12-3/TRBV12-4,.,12,CASRPRGHGYTF,TGTGCCAGCAGACCCAGGGGACATGGCTACACCTTC
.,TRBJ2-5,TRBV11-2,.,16,CASSLPSQGVRETQYF,TGTGCCAGCAGTCTACCATCACAGGGAGTACGGGAGACCCAGTACTTC
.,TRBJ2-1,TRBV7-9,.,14,CAGRTSSGANEQFF,TGTGCCGGACGTACATCCTCAGGGGCCAATGAGCAGTTCTTC
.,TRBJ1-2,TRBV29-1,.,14,CSVGFGALSYGYTF,TGCAGCGTTGGATTTGGGGCTCTCAGCTATGGCTACACCTTC
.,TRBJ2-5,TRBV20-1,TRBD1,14,CSVPPGQGRETQYF,TGCAGTGTTCCCCCGGGACAGGGGAGGGAGACCCAGTACTTC
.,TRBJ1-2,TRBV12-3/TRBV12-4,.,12,CASSLDAGGYTF,TGTGCCAGCAGTTTAGATGCAGGTGGCTACACCTTC
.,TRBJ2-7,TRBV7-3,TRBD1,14,CATHPGTGAYEQYF,TGTGCCACCCACCCCGGGACAGGGGCCTACGAGCAGTACTTC
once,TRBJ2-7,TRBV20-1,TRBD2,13,CSAPTSGTYEQYF,TGCAGTGCTCCGACTAGCGGTACCTACGAGCAGTACTTC
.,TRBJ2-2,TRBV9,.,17,CASSALRTGQNTGELFF,TGTGCCAGCAGCGCGTTGCGGACTGGGCAGAACACCGGGGAGCTGTTTTTT
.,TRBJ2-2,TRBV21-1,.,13,CATGRDRSGELFF,TGTGCCACAGGCAGGGATAGGAGCGGGGAGCTGTTTTTT
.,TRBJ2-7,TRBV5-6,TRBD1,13,CASSPTGMAEQYF,TGTGCCAGCAGCCCGACAGGGATGGCCGAGCAGTACTTC
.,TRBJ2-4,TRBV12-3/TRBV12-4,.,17,CASSRQVMTLAKNIQYF,TGTGCCAGCAGTAGACAGGTCATGACACTAGCCAAAAACATTCAGTACTTC
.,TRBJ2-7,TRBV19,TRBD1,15,CASSIKAGQGYEQYF,TGTGCCAGTAGTATTAAGGCGGGACAGGGCTACGAGCAGTACTTC
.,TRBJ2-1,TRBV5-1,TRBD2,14,CASSFSSGRDEQFF,TGCGCCAGCAGCTTCAGTAGCGGGAGGGATGAGCAGTTCTTC
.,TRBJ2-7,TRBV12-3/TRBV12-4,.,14,CASSLARPSIEQYF,TGTGCCAGCAGTTTAGCGAGGCCGTCGATCGAGCAGTACTTC
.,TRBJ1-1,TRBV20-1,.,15,CSAREGRVLSTEAFF,TGCAGTGCTAGAGAGGGCAGGGTCTTGAGCACTGAAGCTTTCTTT
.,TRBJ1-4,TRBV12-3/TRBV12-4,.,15,CASRPRDGLHEKLFF,TGTGCCAGCAGGCCACGGGACGGACTACATGAAAAACTGTTTTTT
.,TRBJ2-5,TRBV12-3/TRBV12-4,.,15,CASSLEGRDRETQYF,TGTGCCAGCAGTTTAGAAGGGCGAGACCGGGAGACCCAGTACTTC
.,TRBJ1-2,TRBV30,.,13,CAWNPSGEYGYTF,TGTGCCTGGAACCCGTCAGGGGAGTATGGCTACACCTTC
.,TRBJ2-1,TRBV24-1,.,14,CATSDGRANNEQFF,TGTGCCACCAGTGACGGGAGAGCCAACAATGAGCAGTTCTTC
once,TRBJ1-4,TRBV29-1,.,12,CSVGGGREKLFF,TGCAGCGTTGGGGGGGGTCGTGAAAAACTGTTTTTT
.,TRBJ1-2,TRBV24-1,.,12,CATSEGIGGYTF,TGTGCCACCAGTGAAGGGATCGGAGGCTACACCTTC
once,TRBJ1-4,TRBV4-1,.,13,CASSPRPLEKLFF,TGCGCCAGCAGCCCCAGGCCCCTTGAAAAACTGTTTTTT
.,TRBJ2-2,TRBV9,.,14,CASSKGPNTGELFF,TGTGCCAGCAGCAAGGGGCCGAACACCGGGGAGCTGTTTTTT
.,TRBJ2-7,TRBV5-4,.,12,CASSLRGAEQYF,TGTGCCAGCAGCTTGAGAGGGGCCGAGCAGTACTTC
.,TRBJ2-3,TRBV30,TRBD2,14,CARASGKSTDTQYF,TGTGCCCGCGCTAGCGGGAAAAGCACAGATACGCAGTATTTT
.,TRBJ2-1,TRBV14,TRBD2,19,CASSSFPRAGARFHNEQFF,TGTGCCAGCAGCTCCTTCCCCCGCGCGGGAGCTAGGTTTCACAATGAGCAGTTCTTC
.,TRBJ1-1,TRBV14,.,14,CASSHRGGVSEAFF,TGTGCCAGCAGCCACCGCGGGGGGGTGTCTGAAGCTTTCTTT
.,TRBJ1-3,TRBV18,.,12,CASSPLGNTIYF,TGTGCCAGCTCCCCGCTGGGAAACACCATATATTTT
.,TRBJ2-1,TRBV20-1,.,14,CSARDRISNNEQFF,TGCAGTGCTAGAGATCGGATAAGCAACAATGAGCAGTTCTTC
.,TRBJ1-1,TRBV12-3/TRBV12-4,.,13,CATIRYGNTEAFF,TGTGCCACCATCAGATACGGGAACACTGAAGCTTTCTTT
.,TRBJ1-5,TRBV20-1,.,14,CSAAGAYSNQPQHF,TGCAGTGCTGCAGGGGCATATAGCAATCAGCCCCAGCATTTT
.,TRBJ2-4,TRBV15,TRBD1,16,CATSRRQGGGVNIQYF,TGTGCCACCAGCAGACGACAGGGGGGCGGTGTGAACATTCAGTACTTC
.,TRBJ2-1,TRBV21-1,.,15,CASSSGTSGSSEQFF,TGTGCCAGCAGCAGCGGGACTAGCGGGAGTAGTGAGCAGTTCTTC
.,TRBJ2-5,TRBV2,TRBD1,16,CASSEAGGTYQETQYF,TGTGCCAGCAGTGAAGCAGGGGGCACGTACCAAGAGACCCAGTACTTC
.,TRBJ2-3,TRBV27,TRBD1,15,CASSLDRGMADTQYF,TGTGCCAGCAGCCTCGACAGGGGGATGGCAGATACGCAGTATTTT
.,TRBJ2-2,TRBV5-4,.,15,CASSPRDTYTGELFF,TGTGCCAGCAGCCCCCGGGACACATACACCGGGGAGCTGTTTTTT
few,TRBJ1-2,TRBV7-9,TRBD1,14,CASSRDRGNYGYTF,TGTGCCAGCAGTCGCGACAGGGGGAACTATGGCTACACCTTC
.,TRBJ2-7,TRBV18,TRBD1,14,CASSPRRGTYEQYF,TGTGCCAGCTCACCACGCAGGGGGACCTACGAGCAGTACTTC
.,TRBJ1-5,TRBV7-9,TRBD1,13,CASSYTGDQPQHF,TGTGCCAGCAGCTATACAGGGGACCAGCCCCAGCATTTT
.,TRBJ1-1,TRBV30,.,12,CAWRRGDNKAFF,TGTGCCTGGAGGAGGGGGGACAACAAAGCTTTCTTT
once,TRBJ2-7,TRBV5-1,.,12,CASSIDSYEQYF,TGCGCCAGCAGCATCGACAGTTACGAGCAGTACTTC
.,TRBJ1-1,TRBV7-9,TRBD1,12,CASSYGQGEAFF,TGTGCCAGCAGCTACGGACAGGGGGAAGCTTTCTTT
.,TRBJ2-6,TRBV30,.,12,CAWSVISNVLTF,TGTGCCTGGAGTGTAATTTCCAACGTCCTGACTTTC
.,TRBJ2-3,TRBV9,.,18,CASSVDLRGARGTDTQYF,TGTGCCAGCAGCGTAGATCTAAGGGGCGCCAGGGGCACAGATACGCAGTATTTT
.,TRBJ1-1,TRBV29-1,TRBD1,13,CSVQTGGNTEAFF,TGCAGCGTCCAGACAGGGGGGAACACTGAAGCTTTCTTT
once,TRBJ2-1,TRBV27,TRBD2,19,CASTLTVNTGTRSLNEQFF,TGTGCCAGCACCTTGACAGTAAACACCGGGACTAGATCTCTCAATGAGCAGTTCTTC